These 19 T cell receptor beta chains share one sample of origin, sequenced in a study of TIL therapy for anti-PD-1-resistant metastatic lung cancer. The libraries were made with immunoSEQ v3. Assay: immunoSEQ multiplex PCR; the TCRdb copy retains only in-frame clones and omits some. The sample shows about 19,000 clones, around 79% of them seen only once. The sample's time point: pre-treatment sample, taken before nivolumab and TIL therapy. The source material was blood, sampled at baseline. These TCRs come from a person aged 25 to 79 with non-small cell lung cancer.

This chain uses TRBV3-1 (or the pseudogene TRBV3-2) with TRBJ2-1, with D possibly matching TRBD2 (6 bases). The CDR3 extends over 16 amino acids. V was shortened by 0 bases and J by 3 bases, with 12 bases between the two germline ends. The V gene's germline CDR1 is LGHDT and CDR2 YNNKEL (reference sequence). The CDR3 DNA sequence: TGTGCCAGCAGCCAAGAGGCTAGCGTCCTCTACAATGAGCAGTTCTTC. Translated: CASSQEASVLYNEQFF.

The chain couples TRBV7-2 to TRBJ2-7, with 14 bases fitting TRBD2. V shed 5 bases, J shed 5 bases, and the junction held 11 bases outside the gene matches. Per germline, CDR1 SGHTA and CDR2 FQGNSA. The CDR3 consists of 17 residues. CDR3 nucleotide sequence: TGTGCCAGCAGCGCCAGCCGACTAGCGGGGGGGCTGGACGAGCAGTACTTC. It is translated as CASSASRLAGGLDEQYF.

Here the CDR3 DNA reads TGTGCCACCAGTGATTCCCGACAGGGTGGGTCCTACAATGAGCAGTTCTTC. Amino acid sequence: CATSDSRQGGSYNEQFF. The gene calls are TRBV24-1 and TRBJ2-1; 7 bases map to TRBD1. Trimming took 2 bases from V and 1 from J; bases not matched to a gene: 7. CDR1 is KGHDR and CDR2 is SFDVKD in the germline V gene. The CDR3 is 17 residues long.

This clone came up a few times. This chain uses TRBV7-2 with TRBJ2-1, with D tentatively TRBD2 (6 bases). CDR3 length equals 15 residues. Germline V lookup: CDR1 SGHTA, CDR2 FQGNSA. V was pared by 4 bases and J by 1 base, with 11 bases between. In DNA form, the CDR3 reads TGTGCCAGCAGCTCCAGACTAGTGTCCTACAATGAGCAGTTCTTC. Its translation: CASSSRLVSYNEQFF.

J is TRBJ1-6 and V is TRBV27; 7 positions agree with TRBD1. CDR1 is MNHEY and CDR2 is SMNVEV in the germline V gene (reference sequence). The junction had 10 bases not matched to a gene; V was cut back by 4 bases and J by 10 bases. The CDR3 runs to 15 residues. In nucleotides, the CDR3 is TGTGCCAGCAGTTCGCGGACAGGTACGTGGTCACCCCTCCACTTT. Its translation is CASSSRTGTWSPLHF.

V and J are TRBV30 and TRBJ1-6; no clear D gene. The CDR3 is 15 residues long. Per the germline V gene, CDR1 is GTSNPN and CDR2 is SVGIG (reference sequence). Trimming shortened V by 3 bases and J by 0 bases, and 9 bases separated the two germline ends. CDR3 sequence reads: CAWRETSSYNSPLHF. The CDR3 region has the DNA TGTGCCTGGAGGGAGACGAGCTCCTATAATTCACCCCTCCACTTT.

This sequence joins TRBV6-2 or TRBV6-3 and TRBJ2-3; 9 bases match TRBD1. The CDR3 loop spans 14 amino acids. The germline V gene has CDR1 MNHEY and CDR2 SVGEGT. Unmatched junction bases numbered 1, after V lost 2 bases and J lost 4 bases. The DNA for the CDR3 is TGTGCCAGCAGTTACACAGGGGGCGCAGATACGCAGTATTTT. This sequence encodes CASSYTGGADTQYF.

This rearrangement joins TRBV6-5 to TRBJ1-1; a possible D gene is TRBD1 (6 bases). The CDR3 spans 14 residues. CDR1 is MNHEY and CDR2 is SVGAGI in the germline V gene. The ends were cut back, 5 bases at V and 4 bases at J, with 14 bases in the middle. The CDR3 DNA is TGTGCCAGCAGTACACACAGGGTAGGCACTGAAGCTTTCTTT. Amino acid sequence: CASSTHRVGTEAFF.

V gene TRBV1 combines with J gene TRBJ2-3; no DNA check was done on the table's D call, TRBD2. TRBV1 counts as a pseudogene. The CDR3 has 17 amino acids. In DNA, the CDR3 is TGCACCAGCAGCCCCTGTCTAGCGGACCTTAGCACAGATACGCAGTATTTT. Its protein is CTSSPCLADLSTDTQYF.

This chain links TRBV19 with TRBJ1-2; TRBD1 aligns across 11 bases. The CDR3 contains 16 residues. CDR1 and CDR2 (germline): LNHDA, SQIVND (reference sequence). The V gene end was trimmed by 3 bases and the J gene end by 8 bases; junction bases not matched to a gene: 11. The CDR3 reads CASSIQAGTGGEGYTF. In nucleotides, the CDR3 is TGTGCCAGTAGTATTCAGGCCGGGACAGGGGGTGAAGGCTACACCTTC.

This chain uses TRBV30 with TRBJ1-1; no definite D call. Germline V lookup: CDR1 GTSNPN, CDR2 SVGIG (reference sequence). This CDR3 contains 16 residues. V lost 1 base to trimming and J lost 8 bases, with 23 bases between them. CDR3 in amino acids: CAWSGEGAWYMLEAFF. Here the CDR3 DNA reads TGTGCCTGGAGTGGCGAGGGAGCGTGGTACATGTTGGAAGCTTTCTTT.

The rearrangement links TRBV9 to TRBJ1-5; D possibly corresponds to TRBD1 (6 bases). The CDR3 has 15 residues. The V and J ends lost 0 bases and 4 bases respectively, with 11 bases between them. Germline V gene sequence: CDR1 SGDLS, CDR2 YYNGEE. CDR3 region: CASSVAQGSNQPQHF. CDR3 nucleotide sequence: TGTGCCAGCAGCGTAGCACAGGGATCGAATCAGCCCCAGCATTTT.

The rearrangement joins TRBV3-1 (or the pseudogene TRBV3-2) to TRBJ1-1; 9 bases agree with TRBD1. V lost 4 bases, J lost 0 bases, and 6 bases stayed unmatched. The CDR3 has 16 amino acids. Looked up from germline, CDR1 is LGHDT and CDR2 is YNNKEL (reference sequence). The DNA of the CDR3 is TGTGCCAGCAGCCCATGGACAGGGGACTTGAACACTGAAGCTTTCTTT. Its translation is CASSPWTGDLNTEAFF.

The genes are TRBV30 and TRBJ2-2; the D is unclear. V dropped 0 bases and J dropped 7 bases, with 9 bases sitting between them. Per germline, CDR1 GTSNPN and CDR2 SVGIG (reference sequence). The CDR3 covers 13 residues. CDR3 protein: CAWSVGLHGELFF. CDR3 sequence (DNA): TGTGCCTGGAGTGTAGGGCTGCACGGGGAGCTGTTTTTT.

The chain carries TRBV18 and TRBJ2-5, with 8 positions matching TRBD1. Germline V CDR1 and CDR2: KGHSH, LQKENI. V lost 1 base, J lost 5 bases, and 15 bases stayed unmatched. CDR3 length equals 18 residues. Here the CDR3 reads CASSPQPGRTGSKETQYF. CDR3 DNA: TGTGCCAGCTCACCACAACCCGGCCGGACAGGGTCGAAGGAGACCCAGTACTTC.

This clone has more than one count but fewer than ten. The J gene is TRBJ1-1, the V gene TRBV5-1; possibly TRBD1 for D (5 bases). CDR3 size: 15 residues. Trimming pared 4 bases from V and 8 bases from J, leaving 21 bases between. Germline lookup yields CDR1 SGHRS and CDR2 YFSETQ. Written as DNA, the CDR3 is TGCGCCAGCAGCCCGGGGCCCGAGGGAACAAGGGAAGCTTTCTTT. This codes for CASSPGPEGTREAFF.

The chain combines TRBV4-3 with TRBJ2-4, with 8 nucleotides matching TRBD2. The CDR3 has 18 amino acids. The J segment lost 0 bases and the V segment lost 0 bases, leaving 7 bases of the junction unmatched. Germline V gene lookup returns CDR1 LGHNA and CDR2 YSLEER. The CDR3 loop is CASSQDGAGGLAKNIQYF. In nucleotides, the CDR3 is TGCGCCAGCAGCCAAGACGGGGCGGGGGGATTAGCCAAAAACATTCAGTACTTC.

The chain uses TRBV28 and TRBJ2-5; D gene uncertain. Germline V gives CDR1 MDHEN, CDR2 SYDVKM. V lost 6 bases to trimming and J lost 2 bases, with 10 bases between them. This CDR3 comprises 13 residues. The chain's CDR3 is CASSPPVQETQYF. The CDR3 DNA is TGTGCCAGCAGCCCCCCGGTTCAAGAGACCCAGTACTTC.

The chain employs TRBV19 and TRBJ1-2; no clear D gene. Germline CDR1 is LNHDA and CDR2 is SQIVND (reference sequence). Trimming left V 1 base short and J 8 bases short, with 5 bases between. This CDR3 comprises 11 residues. The CDR3 spells CASSIGWGYTF. The CDR3 coding sequence is TGTGCCAGTAGTATAGGGTGGGGCTACACCTTC.